This entry lists 31 T cell receptor beta chains sequenced from one sample in a study of post-analysis software for immune sequencing data. Findings of the study overall: Patients had higher frequencies than controls of five TRBV segments, including TRBV5-6, TRBV5-1 and TRBV20-1.

Tagging with unique molecular identifiers was a feature of the TCR beta cDNA libraries. TCRdb reprocessed the PCR reads with MiXCR, giving one entry per CDR3 protein. The sample shows about 760,000 distinct CDR3 sequences, roughly 30% of them seen only once. These TCRs are of unknown antigen specificity. The sequenced sample consisted of blood. The receptors were sampled from a girl aged 5 to 17 with multiple sclerosis.

In its sample, this clonotype was seen a few times. V is TRBV7-2 and J is TRBJ2-7; D is tentatively TRBD1 or TRBD2 (7 bases each). Trimming removed 1 base from V and 6 bases from J, with 22 bases in between. The germline V gene has CDR1 SGHTA and CDR2 FQGNSA. The length of the CDR3 is 17 residues. The CDR3 region is CASSLVGTERGGLEQYF. The CDR3 region has the DNA TGTGCCAGCAGCTTAGTTGGGACAGAGCGGGGCGGGCTCGAGCAGTACTTC.

This clonotype has only a few counts. The V call is TRBV6-1, the J call TRBJ2-1, with D uncertain. Germline V lookup: CDR1 MNHNS, CDR2 SASEGT. Deletions cut 7 bases from V and 3 bases from J, with 4 bases between. CDR3 size: 11 residues. The CDR3 DNA is TGTGCCAGCACCCTCTACAATGAGCAGTTCTTC. It is translated as CASTLYNEQFF.

The chain uses TRBV19 and TRBJ2-5, with D perhaps matching TRBD2 (6 bases). The CDR3 sequence is 13 residues long. V gave up 4 bases and J gave up 5 bases, with 11 bases separating them. Germline CDR1 LNHDA, CDR2 SQIVND (reference sequence). CDR3: CASSTSGLETQYF. The DNA of the CDR3 is TGTGCCAGTAGTACTTCGGGACTCGAGACCCAGTACTTC.

This clonotype was counted many times. The gene calls are TRBV5-1 and TRBJ2-1, with D uncertain. V was trimmed by 0 bases and J by 9 bases, leaving 7 bases between them. Germline CDR1 reads SGHRS; CDR2 reads YFSETQ. The CDR3 extends over 12 amino acids. CDR3 sequence reads: CASSLGSGEQFF. CDR3 bases: TGCGCCAGCAGCTTGGGTTCGGGTGAGCAGTTCTTC.

This clonotype was counted at least ten times. The gene calls are TRBV6-5 and TRBJ2-7; perhaps TRBD2 as D (6 bases). Germline CDR1 reads MNHEY; CDR2 reads SVGAGI. The germline V and J ends were trimmed by 6 bases and 2 bases, with 11 bases remaining between them. The length of the CDR3 is 13 residues. The CDR3 spells CASSIPGAYEQYF. In nucleotides, the CDR3 is TGTGCCAGCAGCATTCCGGGGGCCTACGAGCAGTACTTC.

In this sample, this clonotype turned up a few times. V usage is TRBV6-5 and J usage is TRBJ2-1; D ambiguous. Germline V CDR1 and CDR2: MNHEY, SVGAGI. The V gene lost 7 bases and the J gene lost 1 base, with 17 bases spanning the gap. The CDR3 extends over 16 amino acids. CDR3 amino acids: CASTDSPHLSYNEQFF. The CDR3 coding sequence is TGTGCCAGCACCGATTCGCCGCACTTATCCTACAATGAGCAGTTCTTC.

J is TRBJ1-2 and V is TRBV7-8; D is perhaps TRBD1 (5 bases). Trimming removed 1 base from V and 2 bases from J, with 11 bases in between. Germline lookup yields CDR1 SGHVS and CDR2 FQNEAQ. The CDR3 is 15 residues long. The DNA for the CDR3 is TGTGCCAGCAGCTTAGATTGGGGGTCCAACTATGGCTACACCTTC. Amino acid sequence: CASSLDWGSNYGYTF.

A word on this clonotype: The junction and the germline gene differ at one end; a read error may be behind it. This chain links TRBV28 with TRBJ2-1; D gene ambiguous. This CDR3 spans 14 amino acids. The germline V gene has CDR1 MDHEN and CDR2 SYDVKM. DNA for the CDR3: TGTGCCGGCAGTGGGCAGTCTCGCTACAATGAGCAGTTCTTC. This encodes CAGSGQSRYNEQFF.

In the case of this clonotype: Being one base from a much bigger clone, this may be a read error. The chain couples TRBV4-3 to TRBJ2-1; a weak D match, TRBD2 (5 bases). Germline V gene sequence: CDR1 LGHNA, CDR2 YSLEER. With 5 bases removed from V and 10 bases from J, the gap between germline ends came to 18 bases. The CDR3 has 14 amino acids. CDR3 region: CASSFRAQPGEQFF. CDR3 nucleotide sequence: TGCGCCAGCAGCTTCCGGGCCCAACCGGGAGAGCAGTTCTTC.

As DNA, the CDR3 is TGTGCCAGCAGCTTTTTGGAGGGTCAAGATACGCAGTATTTT. Translated, it gives CASSFLEGQDTQYF. The chain joins TRBV6-2 or TRBV6-3 to TRBJ2-3, with a weak D call TRBD2 (6 bases). Trimming took off 6 bases at V and 5 bases at J, with 15 bases between the two ends. The CDR3 is made up of 14 amino acids. Germline V CDR1 and CDR2: MNHEY, SVGEGT.

V is TRBV4-1 and J is TRBJ1-5, with a tentative D call TRBD1 (5 bases). The germline CDR1 and CDR2 sequences are MGHRA and YSYEKL. V dropped 4 bases and J dropped 4 bases, with 14 bases sitting between them. The CDR3 totals 15 residues. The CDR3 DNA follows: TGCGCCAGCAGCCTGACCGGGGGACTTAATCAGCCCCAGCATTTT. Amino acid sequence: CASSLTGGLNQPQHF.

This clonotype has more than one count but fewer than ten. V is TRBV28 and J is TRBJ2-7; 11 bases line up with TRBD1. This CDR3 has 16 residues. V was pared by 4 bases and J by 0 bases, with 5 bases of the junction left unmatched. Germline CDR1 reads MDHEN; CDR2 reads SYDVKM. CDR3 loop: CASSSGQGASSYEQYF. The DNA for the CDR3 is TGTGCCAGCAGTTCTGGACAGGGGGCGTCCTCCTACGAGCAGTACTTC. The full variable domain, its missing parts supplied by reference TRBV28 and TRBJ2-7, is DVKVTQSSRYLVKRTGEKVFLECVQDMDHENMFWYRQDPGLGLRLIYFSYDVKMKEKGDIPEGYSVSREKKERFSLILESASTNQTSMYLCASSSGQGASSYEQYFGPGTRLTVT.

This clonotype was found a few times. The chain couples TRBV20-1 to TRBJ2-1; D is uncertain. CDR1 is DFQATT, CDR2 SNEGSKA, per germline (reference sequence). The CDR3 spans 15 residues. V lost 3 bases and J lost 8, with 20 bases in between. The CDR3 loop is CSASIGIRSLHEQFF. CDR3 sequence (DNA): TGCAGTGCTAGTATTGGCATCAGGTCCCTACATGAGCAGTTCTTC.

This clonotype was seen repeatedly, ten times or more. This chain joins TRBV7-2 and TRBJ2-3; no definite D call. The CDR3 is 12 residues long. CDR1 SGHTA and CDR2 FQGNSA come from the germline V gene. The V end lost 2 bases, the J end lost 3 bases, and 3 bases lay between the germline ends. DNA of the CDR3: TGTGCCAGCAGCTTACCGACAGATACGCAGTATTTT. Amino acids: CASSLPTDTQYF.

The J gene is TRBJ2-4, the V gene TRBV2; unclear D gene. This CDR3 comprises 16 residues. The germline gives CDR1 SNHLY, CDR2 FYNNEI. Trimming stripped 1 base from V and 1 base from J, with 11 bases between. The CDR3 DNA reads as TGTGCCAGCAGTGAAGGGGCCCGGGTGGCCAAAAACATTCAGTACTTC. Translation: CASSEGARVAKNIQYF. Filled out from reference TRBV2 and TRBJ2-4, the complete variable domain reads EPEVTQTPSHQVTQMGQEVILRCVPISNHLYFYWYRQILGQKVEFLVSFYNNEISEKSEIFDDQFSVERPDGSNFTLKIRSTKLEDSAMYFCASSEGARVAKNIQYFGAGTRLSVL.

This clonotype has a handful of counts. V is TRBV9 and J is TRBJ2-1; 11 nucleotides match TRBD2. From germline, CDR1 is SGDLS and CDR2 YYNGEE. Germline trimming cut 3 bases from V and 8 bases from J; bases unmatched to any gene: 10. The CDR3 loop spans 16 amino acids. The DNA for the CDR3 is TGTGCCAGCAGCGCTAAGACTAGCGGGAACTTTGATGAGCAGTTCTTC. The encoded protein is CASSAKTSGNFDEQFF.

There are a few counts of this clonotype. The V gene is TRBV10-3, the J gene TRBJ2-3; the D is unclear. V was clipped by 11 bases and J by 6 bases, with 15 bases between them. The CDR3 is 12 amino acids. CDR1 ENHRY and CDR2 SYGVKD come from the germline V gene. The CDR3 nucleotides are TGTGCCGCCGGACCGCTGCCCGATACGCAGTATTTT. Its translation is CAAGPLPDTQYF.

In its sample, this clonotype was seen once. The junction shows a germline mismatch at one end, possibly a read error. V is TRBV11-2 and J is TRBJ2-5; TRBD2 is a possible D gene (5 bases). This CDR3 has 13 amino acids. The germline V gene has CDR1 SGHAT and CDR2 FQNNGV. Here the CDR3 reads CTSSLGRGGTQYF. The CDR3 DNA reads TGTACCAGCAGCTTAGGACGCGGAGGGACCCAGTACTTC. Supplemented by reference TRBV11-2 and TRBJ2-5, the full variable domain reads EAGVAQSPRYKIIEKRQSVAFWCNPISGHATLYWYQQILGQGPKLLIQFQNNGVVDDSQLPKDRFSAERLKGVDSTLKIQPAKLEDSAVYLCTSSLGRGGTQYFGPGTRLLVL.

As for this clonotype: With a much larger clone just one base away, this may be a read error. DNA of the CDR3: TGTGCCACCAGTGACACAGGGGGCGCAGATACGCAGTATTTT. Encoded protein: CATSDTGGADTQYF. The V and J genes are TRBV24-1 and TRBJ2-3, with TRBD1 matching 9 bases. V trimming: 4 bases; J trimming: 4 bases; junction bases outside the gene matches: 2. Germline loops: CDR1 KGHDR, CDR2 SFDVKD. This CDR3 is built from 14 residues.

This chain uses TRBV9 with TRBJ2-1, with D possibly being TRBD1 or TRBD2 (5 bases each). CDR1 is SGDLS and CDR2 is YYNGEE in the germline V gene. The CDR3 runs to 13 residues. Trimming took off 0 bases at V and 10 bases at J, with 11 bases between the two ends. The CDR3 nucleotides are TGTGCCAGCAGCGTAGAGGGGCGCGGGGAGCAGTTCTTC. Protein sequence: CASSVEGRGEQFF.

Turning to this clonotype: A read error may be the cause here, since a much bigger clone is one base away. The chain uses TRBV10-3 and TRBJ2-3; the D gene is possibly TRBD1 (5 bases). The CDR3 is 12 residues long. CDR1 and CDR2 (germline): ENHRY, SYGVKD. DNA of the CDR3: TGTGCCATCAGTGACAGCACAGGTACGCAGTATTTT. Its protein product is CAISDSTGTQYF.

A few counts support this clonotype. The gene calls are TRBV6-6 and TRBJ2-7, with D possibly being TRBD2 (5 bases). The germline V gene encodes CDR1 MNHNY and CDR2 SVGAGI (reference sequence). The CDR3 sequence is 15 residues long. Trimming removed 0 bases from V and 3 bases from J, with 12 bases in between. CDR3 nucleotide sequence: TGTGCCAGCAGTTACTCGATGGGCGGGCTCTACGAGCAGTACTTC. Its translation: CASSYSMGGLYEQYF.

This clonotype has a handful of counts. The chain has TRBV7-2 and TRBJ1-5; TRBD1 aligns across 8 bases. The length of the CDR3 is 18 residues. Trimming took 1 base from V and 0 from J; bases not matched to a gene: 8. Germline loops: CDR1 SGHTA, CDR2 FQGNSA. The CDR3 is CASSLVGTGTGSNQPQHF. CDR3 sequence (DNA): TGTGCCAGCAGCTTAGTCGGGACAGGCACTGGTAGCAATCAGCCCCAGCATTTT.

To note about this clonotype: Possible read error: a much larger clone is one base away. This chain joins TRBV29-1 and TRBJ1-2; D is unclear. The CDR3 covers 15 residues. Germline CDR1 and CDR2: SQVTM and ANQGSEA. Here the CDR3 DNA reads TGCAGCGTTGAAGTTTGGCTCAGGACCCGCTATCGCTACACCTTC. Encoded protein: CSVEVWLRTRYRYTF.

The V gene is TRBV5-1, the J gene TRBJ2-1; 8 positions agree with TRBD2. The junction had 19 bases not matched to a gene; V was cut back by 3 bases and J by 8 bases. Germline V lookup: CDR1 SGHRS, CDR2 YFSETQ. The CDR3 is 18 amino acids. The CDR3 nucleotides read TGCGCCAGCAGCTGGGACCCCGAACTACCGCGGGGGGTCGATGAGCAGTTCTTC. It is translated as CASSWDPELPRGVDEQFF.

For this clonotype: Relative to the germline gene, one junction end is altered; a read error may explain this. V usage is TRBV7-9 and J usage is TRBJ2-1; D not certain. CDR3 size: 11 residues. Germline lookup yields CDR1 SEHNR and CDR2 FQNEAQ (reference sequence). CDR3 bases: TGTGCCAACAGCCCATACAATGAGCAGTTCTTC. The encoded protein is CANSPYNEQFF.

In this sample, this clonotype turned up a few times. The chain couples TRBV25-1 to TRBJ2-1, with D hard to call. Germline CDR1 reads MGHDK; CDR2 reads SYGVNS. V was clipped by 1 base and J by 8 bases, with 6 bases between them. The CDR3 runs 12 residues. For the CDR3, the DNA is TGTGCCAGCAGTGAATTTGAATATGAGCAGTTCTTC. Protein sequence: CASSEFEYEQFF.

This clonotype showed up just once. This rearrangement joins TRBV20-1 to TRBJ1-2; 7 bases are a match to TRBD1. Germline CDR1 reads DFQATT; CDR2 reads SNEGSKA (reference sequence). Germline trimming cut 3 bases from V and 1 base from J; bases unmatched to any gene: 11. The CDR3 consists of 16 residues. Written as DNA, the CDR3 is TGCAGTGCTAGGGGCGACAGGGTACCTGGTAACTATGGCTACACCTTC. Its protein is CSARGDRVPGNYGYTF.

To note about this clonotype: Since a much larger clone is just one base distant, this may be a read error. The genes are TRBV6-5 and TRBJ2-5; TRBD2 agrees at 9 bases. This CDR3 comprises 15 residues. CDR1 is MNHEY, CDR2 SVGAGI, per germline. CDR3 residues: CAGSPSLAGLETQYF. CDR3 bases: TGTGCCGGCAGCCCCTCTCTAGCGGGATTGGAGACCCAGTACTTC.

The chain employs TRBV7-2 and TRBJ2-1; 12 bases line up with TRBD2. Germline V CDR1 and CDR2: SGHTA, FQGNSA. V lost 5 bases and J lost 5; bases outside the gene matches: 4. The CDR3 contains 15 residues. Here the CDR3 DNA reads TGTGCCAGCAGCCGACTAGCGGGGGACCACAATGAGCAGTTCTTC. Translated: CASSRLAGDHNEQFF.

J is TRBJ1-5 and V is TRBV20-1; D perhaps matches TRBD1 (5 bases). V shed 1 base and J shed 8 bases, with 6 bases lying between them. This CDR3 is 11 amino acids long. Germline CDR1 and CDR2: DFQATT and SNEGSKA (reference sequence). CDR3 coding DNA: TGCAGTGCTAGAGCGGGGGAGCCCCAGCATTTT. Protein product: CSARAGEPQHF.